The clone carrying this T cell receptor beta chain was seen ten or more times. The antigen remains unidentified. CDR3 length equals 14 residues. CDR1 and CDR2 (germline): SGHTA, FQGNSA. The V and J ends lost 1 base and 1 base respectively, with 5 bases between them. The record originates from a study of metastatic and nonmetastatic thyroid tumors. On the study more broadly: Malignant and benign thyroid patients had repertoires compared in peripheral blood and tumor or nodule tissue.

All patients were treatment-naive before thyroid surgery. The study's findings and limits: The reported finding was significantly higher TCR beta diversity in malignant thyroid tumors relative to benign nodules, in blood and tumor.

In the authors' methods: Clinicopathological groups differed in CDR3, with these differences serving to build a distant-metastasis classifier for papillary thyroid cancer. TCRdb re-analyzed the PCR reads through MiXCR. TCRdb assigned the V and J calls; the authors' analysis was not used. Of over 20,000 clones listed, 20% were seen once; the top ten hold roughly 30%. The origin of this receptor is a female donor with papillary thyroid cancer or a benign thyroid nodule (not recorded which). Some clones in this sample may be carry-over from other donors' samples. What was sequenced was blood. V is TRBV7-2 and J is TRBJ1-3, with D possibly matching TRBD1 (5 bases). The CDR3: CASSLGTSGNTIYF. In DNA, the CDR3 is TGTGCCAGCAGCTTAGGGACATCTGGAAACACCATATATTTT.